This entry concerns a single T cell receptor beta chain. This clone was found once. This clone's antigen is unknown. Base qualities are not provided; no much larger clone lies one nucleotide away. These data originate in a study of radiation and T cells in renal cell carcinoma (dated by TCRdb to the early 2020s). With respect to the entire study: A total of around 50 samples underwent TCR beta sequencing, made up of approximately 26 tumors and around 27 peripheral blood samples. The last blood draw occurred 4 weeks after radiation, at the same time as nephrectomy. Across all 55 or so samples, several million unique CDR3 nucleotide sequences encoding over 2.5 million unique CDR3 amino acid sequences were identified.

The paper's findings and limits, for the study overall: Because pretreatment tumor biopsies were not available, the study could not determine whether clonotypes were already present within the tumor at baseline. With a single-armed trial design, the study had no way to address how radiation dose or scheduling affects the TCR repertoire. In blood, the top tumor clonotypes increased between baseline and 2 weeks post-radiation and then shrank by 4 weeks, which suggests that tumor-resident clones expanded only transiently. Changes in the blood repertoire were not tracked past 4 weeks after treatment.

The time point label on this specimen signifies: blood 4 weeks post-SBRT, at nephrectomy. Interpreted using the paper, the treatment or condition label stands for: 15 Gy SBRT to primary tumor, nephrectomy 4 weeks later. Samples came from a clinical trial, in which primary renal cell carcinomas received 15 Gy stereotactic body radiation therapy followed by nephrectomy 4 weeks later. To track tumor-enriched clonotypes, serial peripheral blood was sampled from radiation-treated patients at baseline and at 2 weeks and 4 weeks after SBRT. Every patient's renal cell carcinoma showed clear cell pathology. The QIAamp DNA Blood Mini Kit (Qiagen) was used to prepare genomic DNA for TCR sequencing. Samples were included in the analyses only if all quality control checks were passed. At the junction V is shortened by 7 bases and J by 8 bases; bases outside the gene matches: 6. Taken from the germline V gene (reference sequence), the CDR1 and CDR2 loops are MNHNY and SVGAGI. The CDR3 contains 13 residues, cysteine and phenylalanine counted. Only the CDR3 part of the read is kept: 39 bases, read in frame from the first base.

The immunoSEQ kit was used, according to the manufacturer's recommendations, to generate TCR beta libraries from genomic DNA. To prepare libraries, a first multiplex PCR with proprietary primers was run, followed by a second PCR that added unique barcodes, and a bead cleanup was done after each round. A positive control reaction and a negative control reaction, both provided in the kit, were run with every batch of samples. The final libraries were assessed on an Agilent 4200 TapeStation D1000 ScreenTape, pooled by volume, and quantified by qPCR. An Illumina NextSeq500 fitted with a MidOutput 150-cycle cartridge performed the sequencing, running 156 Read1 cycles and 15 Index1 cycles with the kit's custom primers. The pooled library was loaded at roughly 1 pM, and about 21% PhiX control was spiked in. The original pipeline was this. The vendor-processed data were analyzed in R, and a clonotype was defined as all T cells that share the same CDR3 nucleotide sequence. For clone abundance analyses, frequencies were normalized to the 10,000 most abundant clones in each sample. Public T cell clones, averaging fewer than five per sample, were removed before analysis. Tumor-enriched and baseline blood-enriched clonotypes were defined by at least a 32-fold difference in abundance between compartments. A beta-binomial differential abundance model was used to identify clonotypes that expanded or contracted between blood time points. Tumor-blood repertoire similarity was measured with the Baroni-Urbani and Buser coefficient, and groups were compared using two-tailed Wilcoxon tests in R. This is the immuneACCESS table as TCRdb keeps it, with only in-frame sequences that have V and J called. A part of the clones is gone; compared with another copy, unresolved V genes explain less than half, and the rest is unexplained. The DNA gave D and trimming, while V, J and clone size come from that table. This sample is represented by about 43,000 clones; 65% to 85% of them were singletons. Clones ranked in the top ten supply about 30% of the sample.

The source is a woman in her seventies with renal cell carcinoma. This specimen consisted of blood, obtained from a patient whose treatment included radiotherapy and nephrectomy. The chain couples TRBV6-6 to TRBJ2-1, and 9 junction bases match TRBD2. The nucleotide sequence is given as TGTGCCAGCAACCTAGCGGGAACGGATGAGCAGTTCTTC. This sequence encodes CASNLAGTDEQFF.